Listed below are T cell receptor beta chains from one sample, sequenced in a study of CD8 T cells in Susac syndrome. TCRdb independently ran MiXCR on the immunoSEQ multiplex PCR reads; one entry per CDR3 protein. The profile shows approximately 180,000 distinct CDR3 sequences, 80% to 95% of them singletons. Sequenced: CD4+ T cells from PBMCs. Receptors originate from a human donor with multiple sclerosis. The CDR3 runs from the conserved cysteine through the conserved F or W. A D gene is named only where the DNA matches it firmly. Clone sizes are given selectively: once, few, many, or a class where the clone is expanded.

TRBJ2-3	TRBV12-3/TRBV12-4	14	few	-	TGTGCCAGCAGTCGGGGCCCTAGCACAGATACGCAGTATTTT	CASSRGPSTDTQYF
TRBJ1-3	TRBV12-3/TRBV12-4	15	once	-	TGTGCCAGCAGTGCATTTGCAATATCTGGAAACACCATATATTTT	CASSAFAISGNTIYF
TRBJ2-7	TRBV11-2	14	-	-	TGTGCCAGCAGCTTAGGTCCCGGATCATACGAGCAGTACTTC	CASSLGPGSYEQYF
TRBJ1-1	TRBV5-1	14	-	-	TGCGCCAGCAGCCTGGTCCGGAGGAACACTGAAGCTTTCTTT	CASSLVRRNTEAFF
TRBJ2-5	TRBV14	16	-	TRBD2	TGTGCCAGCAGCCAAGGACTAGCGGGAGGTTGGGAGACCCAGTACTTC	CASSQGLAGGWETQYF
TRBJ2-7	TRBV20-1	15	-	TRBD1	TGCAGTGCTAGAGCATTAGACAGGGAACTTTACGAGCAGTACTTC	CSARALDRELYEQYF
TRBJ2-5	TRBV24-1	13	-	TRBD1	TGTGCCACCAGTACAGGGGGCGGAGAGACCCAGTACTTC	CATSTGGGETQYF
TRBJ1-1	TRBV12-3/TRBV12-4	14	-	-	TGTGCCAGCGGCATTACAGCTATGAACACTGAAGCTTTCTTT	CASGITAMNTEAFF
TRBJ2-7	TRBV11-2	14	-	-	TGTGCCAGCAGCTTAAGAGGGGGGTCCTACGAGCAGTACTTC	CASSLRGGSYEQYF
TRBJ2-1	TRBV12-3/TRBV12-4	14	-	TRBD2	TGTGCCAGCAGTCTTGGACTAGCATTCAATGAGCAGTTCTTC	CASSLGLAFNEQFF
TRBJ2-3	TRBV4-2	14	-	-	TGTGCCAGCAGCCAAGGGGCTAGCACAGATACGCAGTATTTT	CASSQGASTDTQYF
TRBJ2-4	TRBV2	17	-	-	TGTGCCAGCAGTGAACTGTGGGAGTGGGGGGCCCTTCTCGTTCAGTACTTC	CASSELWEWGALLVQYF
TRBJ2-2	TRBV6-1	15	-	TRBD1	TGTGCCAGCAGTGAGGCACAGGGGATTATCGGGGAGCTGTTTTTT	CASSEAQGIIGELFF
TRBJ2-3	TRBV29-1	12	-	-	TGCAGCGTTCCGACACGCACAGATACGCAGTATTTT	CSVPTRTDTQYF
TRBJ2-7	TRBV5-1	14	-	-	TGCGCCAGCAGCTGGAGGGACGGATCCTACGAGCAGTACTTC	CASSWRDGSYEQYF
TRBJ1-2	TRBV18	13	-	-	TGTGCCAGCTCACCGACGGAAAACTATGGCTACACCTTC	CASSPTENYGYTF
TRBJ1-2	TRBV6-5	15	-	TRBD1	TGTGCCAGCAGTTACCTGGGACAGGGGGCAAGGGGCTACACCTTC	CASSYLGQGARGYTF
TRBJ2-5	TRBV6-5	12	-	-	TGTGCCAGCAGGGACAACCAAGAGACCCAGTACTTC	CASRDNQETQYF